The clone carrying this T cell receptor beta chain was observed a handful of times. What it binds is unknown. Trimming pared 4 bases from V and 1 base from J, leaving 2 bases between. The CDR3 consists of 11 residues. CDR1 and CDR2 from the germline V gene are SGHKS and YYEKEE (reference sequence). Profiling relied on immunoSEQ multiplex PCR, and the TCRdb table lists in-frame clones only, not all of them. The sample consists of roughly 200,000 clones, about 92% of them appearing once. The data stem from a study of T cell responses to AZD1222 COVID-19 vaccine. Findings and limits, study-wide: Females made up more of the donors, who were largely white British, and clonal diversity may have come out too low.

V usage is TRBV5-5 and J usage is TRBJ2-5; D gene unclear. The sample was peripheral blood, taken on day 0 of AZD1222 vaccination. This TCR derives from an adult in good health. The CDR3: CASSPQETQYF. CDR3 DNA: TGTGCCAGCAGCCCCCAAGAGACCCAGTACTTC.